Only a few counts were recorded for the clone carrying this T cell receptor (beta chain). Its specificity is unknown. The CDR3 spans 16 residues. The V end was cut by 3 bases, the J end by 5 bases, with 20 bases between. CDR1 SGHTA and CDR2 FQGNSA come from the germline V gene. This specimen belongs to a study of beta chain features in type 1 diabetes. Whole-study findings and limits: The naive, central memory and Treg TCRB repertoires of patients appeared to be more similar to one another than those of healthy donors. Patients with Type 1 diabetes showed moderately but significantly shorter TCRB CDR3s in all four CD4+ subsets.

Reverse transcribing all isolated RNA meant expressed TCRB transcripts were sequenced. Profiling relied on immunoSEQ multiplex PCR, and the TCRdb table lists in-frame clones only, not all of them. This sample has under 300,000 clones, with around 21% found just once. The source material was naive CD4+ T cells from blood. This receptor was identified in a woman in her forties with type 1 diabetes. The chain links TRBV7-2 to TRBJ2-7, with D possibly TRBD1 on 5 matching bases. In nucleotides, the CDR3 is TGTGCCAGCAGCTTGGCCCAATACAGTAGGGGCCACGAGCAGTACTTC. It specifies CASSLAQYSRGHEQYF. Full variable domain (missing parts from reference TRBV7-2 and TRBJ2-7): GAGVSQSPSNKVTEKGKDVELRCDPISGHTALYWYRQSLGQGLEFLIYFQGNSAPDKSGLPSDRFSAERTGGSVSTLTIQRTQQEDSAVYLCASSLAQYSRGHEQYFGPGTRLTVT.